This TCR beta chain appears in the sequencing data of a study of T cell responses to AZD1222 COVID-19 vaccine. General observations from the study: Spike-specific TCR breadth and depth went up after people got two AZD1222 doses. Clonal diversity may have been underestimated, and the donors were mostly white British, with more females than males. Unmutated variant regions are reportedly the target of nearly half of TCRs that are spike-specific.

The length of the CDR3 is 16 residues. A remark on this clone: Its antigen is currently unknown.

Method: immunoSEQ multiplex PCR; TCRdb's copy keeps in-frame clones and lacks some. Among about 79,000 clones listed, about 92% were seen once. V and J are TRBV21-1 and TRBJ2-1; TRBD2 was called by the table and not checked on the DNA. TRBV21-1 is classified as a pseudogene. The source of this sequence is an adult in good health. The specimen was peripheral blood, collected on day 0 of MenACWY control vaccination. The CDR3 is CASSSWGGHPYNEQFF. The CDR3 DNA sequence: TGTGCCAGCAGCTCTTGGGGGGGACACCCGTACAATGAGCAGTTCTTC.